These 27 T cell receptor beta chains originate from one sample sequenced in a study of Graves' ophthalmopathy and Graves' hyperthyroidism. From RNA, the CDR3 regions of TCR beta chains were amplified and sequenced. Second-round multiplex PCR came after first-round RT-PCR with HTBI primers. TCRdb ran MiXCR on the multiplex PCR reads and lists one entry per CDR3 protein. In the table there are about 1.2 million distinct CDR3 sequences, less than 45% of which are singletons. The sample comprised peripheral blood or thyroid tissue (not recorded which). These receptors all come from an adult man with Graves' hyperthyroidism.

This clonotype has only a few counts. The CDR3 sequence is CASSQWGFQPQHF. Written as DNA, the CDR3 is TGTGCCAGCAGCCAATGGGGTTTCCAGCCCCAGCATTTT. The genes are TRBV3-1 and TRBJ1-5; D not certain. This CDR3 has 13 residues. Germline CDR1 is LGHDT and CDR2 is YNNKEL (reference sequence). Trimming removed 2 bases at V and 7 bases at J, with 9 bases between.

Ten or more counts support this clonotype. The chain uses TRBV29-1 and TRBJ2-7, with 8 bases identical to TRBD2. The CDR3 sequence is 14 residues long. The germline gives CDR1 SQVTM, CDR2 ANQGSEA. Unmatched junction bases numbered 10, after V lost 6 bases and J lost 3 bases. The CDR3 loop reads CSVPASGSIYEQYF. As DNA, the CDR3 is TGCAGCGTACCGGCGAGCGGGAGTATCTACGAGCAGTACTTC.

This clonotype has only a few counts. This sequence joins TRBV19 and TRBJ2-2, with TRBD2 matching 10 bases. This CDR3 contains 16 residues. The V segment lost 7 bases and the J segment 1 base; nucleotides outside the gene matches: 6. Germline-derived CDR1 and CDR2 are LNHDA and SQIVND (reference sequence). The CDR3 DNA sequence: TGTGCCAGTACGCCAACTAGCGGGGTGAACACCGGGGAGCTGTTTTTT. Translation: CASTPTSGVNTGELFF.

This clonotype turned up a few times. The chain links TRBV4-3 to TRBJ1-2; D call uncertain. CDR3 size: 14 residues. V was trimmed by 0 bases and J by 7 bases, leaving 12 bases between them. CDR1 is LGHNA and CDR2 is YSLEER in the germline V gene. The CDR3 DNA reads TGCGCCAGCAGCCAAGATATCTCCGACGGTGGCTACACCTTC. Its protein product is CASSQDISDGGYTF.

The chain recombines TRBV5-1 with TRBJ2-5; no clear D. Germline V gene data show CDR1 as SGHRS and CDR2 as YFSETQ. V was trimmed by 5 bases and J by 4 bases, leaving 18 bases between them. This CDR3 is 15 amino acids long. The CDR3 sequence: CASRSDPAGRETQYF. In DNA form, the CDR3 reads TGCGCCAGCAGGTCGGACCCCGCTGGAAGAGAGACCCAGTACTTC.

V and J are TRBV6-1 and TRBJ2-7, with D possibly being TRBD1 (5 bases). Looked up from germline, CDR1 is MNHNS and CDR2 is SASEGT. V gave up 2 bases and J gave up 4 bases, with 12 bases separating them. There are 14 residues in the CDR3. The CDR3 is CASSEFTGHYEQYF. CDR3 DNA: TGTGCCAGCAGTGAATTTACAGGACATTACGAGCAGTACTTC.

This clonotype turned up a few times. CDR3 sequence: CSARGQEDKLFF. The CDR3 DNA reads TGCAGCGCCCGCGGGCAGGAGGACAAACTGTTTTTT. The J gene is TRBJ1-4, the V gene TRBV29-1; no firm D call. In germline, CDR1 is SQVTM, CDR2 ANQGSEA. V gave up 7 bases and J gave up 11 bases, with 17 bases separating them. This CDR3 has 12 amino acids. Full variable domain (missing parts from reference TRBV29-1 and TRBJ1-4): SAVISQKPSRDICQRGTSLTIQCQVDSQVTMMFWYRQQPGQSLTLIATANQGSEATYESGFVIDKFPISRPNLTFSTLTVSNMSPEDSSIYLCSARGQEDKLFFGSGTQLSVL.

This clonotype occurred a few times. V gene TRBV7-3 combines with J gene TRBJ2-6, with a tentative D call TRBD1 (6 bases). This CDR3 comprises 17 residues. Germline CDR1 reads SGHTA; CDR2 reads FQGTGA. V was pared by 0 bases and J by 2 bases, with 11 bases between. For the CDR3, the DNA is TGTGCCAGCAGCTTAACGGGCAAGGGGGCTGGGGCCAACGTCCTGACTTTC. It specifies CASSLTGKGAGANVLTF.

This chain connects TRBV28 to TRBJ1-5, with TRBD1 matching 7 bases. The CDR3 totals 16 residues. Germline V gives CDR1 MDHEN, CDR2 SYDVKM. The V segment lost 6 bases and the J segment 6 bases; nucleotides outside the gene matches: 14. The CDR3 region is CASRQHRGWGAQPQHF. CDR3 nucleotide sequence: TGTGCCAGCAGGCAACACAGGGGTTGGGGTGCTCAGCCCCAGCATTTT.

This clonotype showed up just a few times. The chain couples TRBV2 to TRBJ1-3, with D perhaps TRBD1 (5 bases). Looked up from germline, CDR1 is SNHLY and CDR2 is FYNNEI. The CDR3 length is 14 residues. The V end was cut by 3 bases, the J end by 2 bases, with 8 bases between. The CDR3 loop reads CASSDEGAGNTIYF. The CDR3 DNA is TGTGCCAGCAGTGATGAAGGGGCTGGAAACACCATATATTTT.

The chain is built from TRBV7-8 and TRBJ2-5; D tentatively reads TRBD1 or TRBD2 (9 bases each). The CDR3 is 15 residues long. V was shortened by 6 bases and J by 9 bases, with 23 bases between the two germline ends. The germline CDR1 and CDR2 sequences are SGHVS and FQNEAQ. CDR3 nucleotide sequence: TGTGCCAGCAGGTCTGGGACAGGGACTAGCTTGGCCCAGTACTTC. Residues: CASRSGTGTSLAQYF. The full variable domain, rest sourced from reference TRBV7-8 and TRBJ2-5, is GAGVSQSPRYKVAKRGQDVALRCDPISGHVSLFWYQQALGQGPEFLTYFQNEAQLDKSGLPSDRFFAERPEGSVSTLKIQRTQQEDSAVYLCASRSGTGTSLAQYFGPGTRLLVL.

This clonotype showed up just once. The chain has TRBV20-1 and TRBJ1-1; TRBD1 is a possible D gene (5 bases). CDR1 DFQATT and CDR2 SNEGSKA come from the germline V gene (reference sequence). This CDR3 region has 16 residues. Between the trimmed V and J ends, which lost 3 bases and 2 bases, there was a span of 19 bases. The CDR3 nucleotides are TGCAGTGCTAGCAGCGGGCGGGGACGGACTAACACTGAAGCTTTCTTT. Amino acid sequence: CSASSGRGRTNTEAFF.

Ten or more counts support this clonotype. The rearrangement uses TRBV11-2 and TRBJ1-6; TRBD1 matches at 7 bases. The germline gives CDR1 SGHAT, CDR2 FQNNGV. The CDR3 runs 14 residues. Trimming cost V 4 bases and J 17 bases; bases outside gene matches: 14. The CDR3 region is CASSSTGGTVPIHF. CDR3 coding DNA: TGTGCCAGCAGCTCGACCGGAGGGACAGTACCTATCCACTTT. Supplemented by reference TRBV11-2 and TRBJ1-6, the full variable domain reads EAGVAQSPRYKIIEKRQSVAFWCNPISGHATLYWYQQILGQGPKLLIQFQNNGVVDDSQLPKDRFSAERLKGVDSTLKIQPAKLEDSAVYLCASSSTGGTVPIHFGNGTRLTVT.

As for this clonotype: This clone may be a read error of a much larger clone one base away. V usage is TRBV7-9 and J usage is TRBJ1-1, with D possibly matching TRBD1 (5 bases). Germline-derived CDR1 and CDR2 are SEHNR and FQNEAQ (reference sequence). The CDR3 sequence is 14 residues long. The CDR3 nucleotides read TGTGCCAGCAGTTACGACAGCGTGAACACTGAAGCTCTCTTT. Translation gives CASSYDSVNTEALF.

This chain connects TRBV6-6 to TRBJ1-5; 9 positions agree with TRBD1. Germline CDR1 reads MNHNY; CDR2 reads SVGAGI (reference sequence). The CDR3 loop spans 16 amino acids. V gave up 2 bases and J gave up 6 bases; unmatched junction bases: 8. The CDR3 DNA follows: TGTGCCAGCAGTTACAACCCGGGACAGGGCGTTCAGCCCCAGCATTTT. Residues: CASSYNPGQGVQPQHF.

The gene calls are TRBV11-1 and TRBJ1-6, with TRBD1 as a possible D gene (6 bases). The V and J ends lost 1 base and 10 bases respectively, with 17 bases between them. In germline, CDR1 is SGHAT, CDR2 FQDESV (reference sequence). The CDR3 consists of 16 residues. The CDR3 region is CASSLVTQGKTSPLHF. For the CDR3, the DNA is TGTGCCAGCAGCTTAGTCACACAGGGAAAAACCTCACCCCTCCACTTT. The full variable domain, with the rest looked up from reference TRBV11-1 and TRBJ1-6, is EAEVAQSPRYKITEKSQAVAFWCDPISGHATLYWYRQILGQGPELLVQFQDESVVDDSQLPKDRFSAERLKGVDSTLKIQPAELGDSAMYLCASSLVTQGKTSPLHFGNGTRLTVT.

The gene calls are TRBV7-3 and TRBJ1-4, with 11 nucleotides matching TRBD1. V was clipped by 5 bases and J by 0 bases; unmatched bases: 5. Looked up from germline, CDR1 is SGHTA and CDR2 is FQGTGA. This CDR3 is 17 amino acids long. This CDR3 reads CASSGWTGGATNEKLFF. The CDR3 region has the DNA TGTGCCAGCAGCGGTTGGACAGGGGGCGCAACTAATGAAAAACTGTTTTTT.

This clonotype was counted between two and nine times. The gene calls are TRBV6-1 and TRBJ1-5; possibly TRBD1 for D (6 bases). V lost 3 bases, J lost 5 bases, and 14 bases lay in between. This CDR3 spans 15 amino acids. Germline V gene sequence: CDR1 MNHNS, CDR2 SASEGT. The CDR3: CASSDSRGPDQPQHF. The CDR3 DNA is TGTGCCAGCAGTGACTCCAGGGGCCCGGATCAGCCCCAGCATTTT.

Concerning this clonotype: This sequence may be a read error, since a much larger clone differs from it by one base. This chain joins TRBV7-9 and TRBJ1-6, with 7 positions matching TRBD1. The CDR3 length is 15 residues. Looked up from germline, CDR1 is SEHNR and CDR2 is FQNEAQ (reference sequence). Trimming at V came to 1 base and at J to 13 bases, leaving 10 bases not matched to a gene. CDR3 in DNA: TGTGCCAGCAGCTTAGACAGGGGTACCAATAGGCCCCTCCACTTT. Translation: CASSLDRGTNRPLHF.

This clonotype came up many times. This chain connects TRBV15 to TRBJ1-4; D is uncertain. CDR1 and CDR2 from the germline V gene are LNHNV and YYDKDF (reference sequence). V was pared by 5 bases and J by 8 bases, with 15 bases between. The CDR3 loop spans 14 amino acids. In nucleotides, the CDR3 is TGTGCCACCAGCCCCCGGCGGGAGCCAGAAAAACTGTTTTTT. It specifies CATSPRREPEKLFF.

The gene calls are TRBV7-2 and TRBJ2-3; tentatively, D is TRBD2 (6 bases). This CDR3 has 15 amino acids. Trimming took off 5 bases at V and 0 bases at J, with 12 bases between the two ends. Germline loops: CDR1 SGHTA, CDR2 FQGNSA. The CDR3 here is CASSGGTASTDTQYF. The CDR3 bases are TGTGCCAGCAGCGGGGGGACGGCTAGCACAGATACGCAGTATTTT.

The table lists this clonotype with many counts. The chain has TRBV15 and TRBJ2-7; D not certain. The CDR3 has 16 residues. The ends were cut back, 0 bases at V and 2 bases at J, with 14 bases in the middle. Germline V gives CDR1 LNHNV, CDR2 YYDKDF (reference sequence). The CDR3 spells CATSRDLKRQTYEQYF. The CDR3 DNA reads TGTGCCACCAGCAGAGACCTGAAGCGCCAGACCTACGAGCAGTACTTC.

For this clonotype: This sequence may be a read error, since a much larger clone differs from it by one base. The V gene is TRBV5-1, the J gene TRBJ1-4, with TRBD1 matching over 9 bases. The germline CDR1 and CDR2 sequences are SGHRS and YFSETQ. This CDR3 spans 14 amino acids. The CDR3 loop reads CTSSGDRVGEKLFF. The CDR3 nucleotides read TGCACCAGCAGCGGGGACAGGGTTGGGGAAAAACTGTTTTTT.

The rearrangement joins TRBV30 to TRBJ2-7; D is unresolved. This CDR3 has 13 residues. The germline gives CDR1 GTSNPN, CDR2 SVGIG (reference sequence). V lost 1 base to trimming and J lost 1 base, with 8 bases between them. The CDR3 nucleotides are TGTGCCTGGAGTGCGGCCGCGTCCTACGAGCAGTACTTC. Translated: CAWSAAASYEQYF.

The chain is built from TRBV20-1 and TRBJ2-7, with D unresolved. The V and J ends lost 5 bases and 0 bases respectively, with 11 bases between them. The CDR3 totals 13 residues. Per the germline V gene, CDR1 is DFQATT and CDR2 is SNEGSKA (reference sequence). The CDR3 is CSAHYAVSYEQYF. CDR3 bases: TGCAGTGCTCACTACGCGGTCTCCTACGAGCAGTACTTC.

This clonotype was found many times. V is TRBV4-3 and J is TRBJ1-1; D unclear. In germline, CDR1 is LGHNA, CDR2 YSLEER. This CDR3 has 13 residues. V lost 0 bases and J 4 bases, leaving 6 bases between the germline ends. The CDR3 here is CASSQDESTEAFF. DNA of the CDR3: TGCGCCAGCAGCCAAGACGAGAGCACTGAAGCTTTCTTT.

Notes on this clonotype: A read error may be the cause here, since a much bigger clone is one base away. This sequence joins TRBV19 and TRBJ2-5; D not certain. Germline V gives CDR1 LNHDA, CDR2 SQIVND (reference sequence). The length of the CDR3 is 14 residues. This CDR3 reads CASGITPGGETQYF. The CDR3 region has the DNA TGTGCCAGTGGTATAACCCCGGGTGGCGAGACCCAGTACTTC.